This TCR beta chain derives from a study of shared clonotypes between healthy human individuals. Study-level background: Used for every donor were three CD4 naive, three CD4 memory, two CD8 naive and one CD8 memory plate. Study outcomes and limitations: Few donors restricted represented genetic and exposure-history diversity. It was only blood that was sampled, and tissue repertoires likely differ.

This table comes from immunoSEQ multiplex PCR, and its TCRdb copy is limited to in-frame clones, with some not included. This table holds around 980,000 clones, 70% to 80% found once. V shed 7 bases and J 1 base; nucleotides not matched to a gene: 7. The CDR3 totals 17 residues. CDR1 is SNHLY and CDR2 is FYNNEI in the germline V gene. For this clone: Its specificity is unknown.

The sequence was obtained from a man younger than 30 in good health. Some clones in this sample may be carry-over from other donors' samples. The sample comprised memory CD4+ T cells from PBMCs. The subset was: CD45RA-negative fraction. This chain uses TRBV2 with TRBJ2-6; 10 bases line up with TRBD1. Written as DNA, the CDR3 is TGTGCCAGCACCCCGGGACAGGGGAGATCTGGGGCCAACGTCCTGACTTTC. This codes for CASTPGQGRSGANVLTF.